This T cell receptor (beta chain) was observed in a study of cytomegalovirus exposure and HLA in healthy donors. Trimming took 10 bases from V and 1 from J, leaving 13 bases between them. The CDR3 extends over 13 amino acids. In germline, CDR1 is LNHNV, CDR2 YYDKDF (reference sequence). The PCR employed 60 Vbeta primers together with 13 Jbeta primers. The data were produced by immunoSEQ multiplex PCR, yet TCRdb's version contains in-frame clones alone and is incomplete. The sample has 110,000 to 150,000 clones, roughly 70% seen once. The sample consisted of PBMCs. This clonotype was sampled from a man aged 18 to 35 in good health and CMV-seropositive. The chain carries TRBV15 and TRBJ1-1; D might be TRBD1 (5 bases). Here the CDR3 reads CASATETNTEAFF. Written as DNA, the CDR3 is TGTGCCAGTGCGACAGAGACGAACACTGAAGCTTTCTTT. Supplemented by reference TRBV15 and TRBJ1-1, the full variable domain reads DAMVIQNPRYQVTQFGKPVTLSCSQTLNHNVMYWYQQKSSQAPKLLFHYYDKDFNNEADTPDNFQSRRPNTSFCFLDIRSPGLGDTAMYLCASATETNTEAFFGQGTRLTVV.